The source of this TCR beta chain is a study of early T cells in non-severe SARS-CoV-2 infection. Whole-study findings and limits: Lookups in VDJdb leaned toward anti-spike CD8 responses and missed private and CD4 specificities.

The table lists this clonotype with a few counts. Its antigen is unknown. Germline V gives CDR1 LGHNA, CDR2 YSLEER. The CDR3 length is 14 residues. The V and J ends lost 5 bases and 13 bases, in that order; junction bases with no gene match: 13. Each CDR3 protein is one row after TCRdb ran MiXCR on the 5' RACE reads. This sample carries approximately 42,000 distinct CDR3 sequences, approximately 7.1% of them seen once, and the ten largest clones take roughly 5.1%. The V call is TRBV4-3, the J call TRBJ1-5, with 8 bases identical to TRBD1. This receptor was identified in an adult who was a healthcare worker with PCR-confirmed SARS-CoV-2 infection or an uninfected control (not recorded which). The sequencing sample was made of whole blood. CDR3 bases: TGCGCCAGCAGCGCCGGGACAGGATTTTACCCGCAGCATTTT. This encodes CASSAGTGFYPQHF.